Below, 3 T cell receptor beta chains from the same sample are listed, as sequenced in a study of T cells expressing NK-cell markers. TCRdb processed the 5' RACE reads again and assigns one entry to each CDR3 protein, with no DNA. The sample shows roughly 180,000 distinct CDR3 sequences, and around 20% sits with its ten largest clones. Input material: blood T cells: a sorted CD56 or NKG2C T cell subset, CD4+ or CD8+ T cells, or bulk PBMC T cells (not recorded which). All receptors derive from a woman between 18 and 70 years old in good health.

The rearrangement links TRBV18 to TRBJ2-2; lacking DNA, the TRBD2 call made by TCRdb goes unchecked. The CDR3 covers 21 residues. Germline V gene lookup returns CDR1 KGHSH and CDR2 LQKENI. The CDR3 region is CASSPKVGLAELDPNTGELFF.

The CDR3 loop reads CSAIYRGGEKLFF. The chain employs TRBV20-1 and TRBJ1-4; the TCRdb call, TRBD1, lacks DNA for checking. This CDR3 is 13 amino acids long. Germline V gives CDR1 DFQATT, CDR2 SNEGSKA (reference sequence).

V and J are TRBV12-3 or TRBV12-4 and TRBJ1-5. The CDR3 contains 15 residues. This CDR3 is CASSLFAGANQPQHF.